The 15 T cell receptor beta chains given below trace back to one sample, sequenced in a study of blood T cell repertoires in COVID-19. Assay used: immunoSEQ multiplex PCR; TCRdb lists only in-frame clones, some missing. The data contain about 73,000 clones, 89% of them singletons. Sequencing was carried out using peripheral blood. Source of these receptors: a man older than 75 with acute or convalescent COVID-19.

Only a few counts were recorded for this clone. The genes are TRBV6-1 and TRBJ1-5; D possibly corresponds to TRBD1 (5 bases). The CDR3 has 14 residues. V dropped 2 bases and J dropped 7 bases, with 12 bases sitting between them. The germline CDR1 and CDR2 sequences are MNHNS and SASEGT. The CDR3 region has the DNA TGTGCCAGCAGTGAATTCGGGGGGGGACAGCCCCAGCATTTT. Its protein is CASSEFGGGQPQHF.

In this sample, this clone turned up a few times. This chain connects TRBV6-5 to TRBJ2-1; D may be TRBD2 (6 bases). Germline V lookup: CDR1 MNHEY, CDR2 SVGAGI. V was cut by 6 bases and J by 0 bases, with 12 bases left in between. The CDR3 is made up of 15 amino acids. The chain's CDR3 is CASRPLAPSYNEQFF. The CDR3 bases are TGTGCCAGCAGGCCGCTAGCGCCCTCCTACAATGAGCAGTTCTTC.

In its sample, this clone was seen once. The V and J genes are TRBV15 and TRBJ1-1; D is ambiguous. Germline V CDR1 and CDR2: LNHNV, YYDKDF (reference sequence). The CDR3 covers 16 residues. The ends were cut back, 0 bases at V and 2 bases at J, with 13 bases in the middle. The CDR3 sequence is CATSRDVSLVNTEAFF. The CDR3 DNA follows: TGTGCCACCAGCAGAGATGTGAGTCTGGTAAACACTGAAGCTTTCTTT.

The sample holds a few counts of this clone. The V gene is TRBV6-1, the J gene TRBJ1-2; 7 bases fit TRBD1. Germline V CDR1 and CDR2: MNHNS, SASEGT. V lost 2 bases, J lost 4 bases, and 4 bases stayed unmatched. This CDR3 has 14 residues. The CDR3 sequence is CASSELTGFYGYTF. The CDR3 coding sequence is TGTGCCAGCAGTGAATTGACAGGGTTCTATGGCTACACCTTC.

V usage is TRBV6-2 or TRBV6-3 and J usage is TRBJ1-5; perhaps TRBD1 as D (6 bases). The CDR3 is 15 residues long. Trimming removed 6 bases from V and 2 bases from J, with 14 bases in between. Germline V lookup: CDR1 MNHEY, CDR2 SVGEGT. This CDR3 reads CASSVQGVGNQPQHF. In DNA, the CDR3 is TGTGCCAGCAGCGTACAGGGAGTTGGCAATCAGCCCCAGCATTTT.

Details on this clone: Other DNA sequences in this sample translate to the same CDR3. The rearrangement links TRBV10-2 to TRBJ1-1; TRBD1 might be the D (6 bases). The germline CDR1 and CDR2 sequences are WSHSY and SAAADI. V was pared by 3 bases and J by 1 base, with 9 bases between. The CDR3 has 14 amino acids. This CDR3 reads CASSDRGQNTEAFF. CDR3 nucleotides: TGCGCCAGCAGTGACAGGGGCCAGAACACTGAAGCTTTCTTT.

The V and J genes are TRBV28 and TRBJ1-1, with TRBD1 identical over 9 bases. The germline CDR1 and CDR2 sequences are MDHEN and SYDVKM. The CDR3 runs to 16 residues. Unmatched junction bases numbered 9, after V lost 4 bases and J lost 3 bases. In nucleotides, the CDR3 is TGTGCCAGCAGTTGGGAGGGACAGGGTTTTTACACTGAAGCTTTCTTT. Protein: CASSWEGQGFYTEAFF.

This chain uses TRBV18 with TRBJ1-3; possible D gene TRBD1, 6 bases. Trimming left V 3 bases short and J 0 bases short, with 12 bases between. The CDR3 spans 16 residues. Germline CDR1 reads KGHSH; CDR2 reads LQKENI. The CDR3 region has the DNA TGTGCCAGCTCACCCCAAGGACAGCTCTCTGGAAACACCATATATTTT. Protein: CASSPQGQLSGNTIYF.

The chain links TRBV9 to TRBJ1-5; the D is unclear. The CDR3 is 13 amino acids. Germline values: CDR1 SGDLS, CDR2 YYNGEE. Trimming removed 0 bases at V and 5 bases at J, with 6 bases between. CDR3 nucleotide sequence: TGTGCCAGCAGCGTAGATTCGGATCAGCCCCAGCATTTT. This gives the protein CASSVDSDQPQHF. Drawing the rest from reference TRBV9 and TRBJ1-5, the complete variable domain is DSGVTQTPKHLITATGQRVTLRCSPRSGDLSVYWYQQSLDQGLQFLIQYYNGEERAKGNILERFSAQQFPDLHSELNLSSLELGDSALYFCASSVDSDQPQHFGDGTRLSIL.

This chain links TRBV19 with TRBJ1-1, with a tentative D call TRBD1 (5 bases). CDR3 length: 13 residues. V lost 7 bases and J 11 bases, leaving 20 bases between the germline ends. CDR1 and CDR2 (germline): LNHDA, SQIVND (reference sequence). CDR3 sequence reads: CASTVTTQGWAFF. Written as DNA, the CDR3 is TGTGCCAGTACCGTAACCACCCAGGGTTGGGCTTTCTTT.

The chain joins TRBV5-4 to TRBJ2-3, with 9 nucleotides matching TRBD1. CDR1 and CDR2 (germline): SGHNT, YYREEE (reference sequence). The ends lost 4 bases at V and 5 bases at J; junction bases unmatched: 11. The CDR3 runs to 16 residues. CDR3 DNA: TGTGCCAGCAGCCCATCCGGGACAGGGTATGGAGATACGCAGTATTTT. Protein sequence: CASSPSGTGYGDTQYF.

In this sample, this clone turned up once. The gene calls are TRBV29-1 and TRBJ2-2; tentatively, D is TRBD1 (6 bases). The V end was cut by 3 bases, the J end by 4 bases, with 12 bases between. CDR1 is SQVTM, CDR2 ANQGSEA, per germline. This CDR3 is 14 amino acids long. CDR3 in amino acids: CSVDRGRGTGELFF. In DNA form, the CDR3 reads TGCAGCGTTGACAGGGGCCGTGGCACCGGGGAGCTGTTTTTT.

The gene calls are TRBV5-1 and TRBJ1-3, with unresolved D. Deletions cut 4 bases from V and 4 bases from J, with 12 bases between. The CDR3 loop spans 14 amino acids. Germline V gives CDR1 SGHRS, CDR2 YFSETQ. The CDR3 protein is CASSPGRPGNTIYF. The CDR3 DNA is TGCGCCAGCAGCCCGGGTCGGCCGGGAAACACCATATATTTT.

This clone was seen a few times. CDR3 coding DNA: TGTGCCAGCAGCTTAGCCCAATACAGAGAAGCTTTCTTT. Translated: CASSLAQYREAFF. This chain uses TRBV7-2 with TRBJ1-1; D is ambiguous. CDR3 length: 13 residues. The ends were cut back, 0 bases at V and 8 bases at J, with 10 bases in the middle. Germline CDR1 reads SGHTA; CDR2 reads FQGNSA.

CDR3 residues: CATSEPGQLEETQYF. For the CDR3, the DNA is TGTGCCACCAGTGAACCGGGACAGCTGGAAGAGACCCAGTACTTC. The gene calls are TRBV24-1 and TRBJ2-5; 7 bases match TRBD1. This CDR3 has 15 amino acids. J lost 3 bases, V lost 4 bases, and 7 bases had no gene match. Looked up from germline, CDR1 is KGHDR and CDR2 is SFDVKD.